The 21 T cell receptor beta chains presented below share a single source sample, sequenced in a study of cytomegalovirus exposure and HLA in healthy donors (TCRdb year 2017). The library was prepared using the immunoSEQ multiplex PCR assay. The multiplex PCR relied on a mix of 60 forward primers for TCR Vbeta segments and 13 reverse primers for TCR Jbeta segments. TCRdb took this table from immuneACCESS and kept in-frame rearrangements with V and J called. Such tables lack part of the clones; where checked against another copy, unresolved V genes explain under half of the gap, and the rest is unexplained. The sample table records around 180,000 clones; more than 70% of these occur just once. The ten largest make up about 1.4% of the sample. The specimen sequenced was PBMCs. Receptors were obtained from a girl under 18 in good health and CMV-seronegative.

This rearrangement joins TRBV5-4 to TRBJ1-6; TRBD1 aligns across 7 bases. V was pared by 4 bases and J by 9 bases, with 4 bases of the junction left unmatched. This CDR3 has 13 residues. CDR1 is SGHNT and CDR2 is YYREEE in the germline V gene (reference sequence). The CDR3 DNA reads TGTGCCAGCAGCCAGGGGGTAGGTTCACCCCTCCACTTT. Its translation is CASSQGVGSPLHF. Full variable domain (outside the CDR3, taken from reference TRBV5-4 and TRBJ1-6): ETGVTQSPTHLIKTRGQQVTLRCSSQSGHNTVSWYQQALGQGPQFIFQYYREEENGRGNFPPRFSGLQFPNYSSELNVNALELDDSALYLCASSQGVGSPLHFGNGTRLTVT.

The chain employs TRBV7-9 and TRBJ1-6, with TRBD1 identical over 7 bases. The CDR3 loop spans 14 amino acids. In germline, CDR1 is SEHNR, CDR2 FQNEAQ (reference sequence). J lost 10 bases, V lost 3 bases, and 6 bases had no gene match. DNA of the CDR3: TGTGCCAGCAGCTTGGGGGGCAGGGGGTCACCCCTCCACTTT. Translating gives CASSLGGRGSPLHF.

The genes are TRBV4-1 and TRBJ2-7; TRBD1 might be the D (5 bases). CDR1 and CDR2 (germline): MGHRA, YSYEKL. The CDR3 runs 13 residues. V was trimmed by 4 bases and J by 4 bases, leaving 11 bases between them. The chain's CDR3 is CASSRQKLYEQYF. CDR3 DNA: TGCGCCAGCAGCCGACAGAAACTTTACGAGCAGTACTTC.

V usage is TRBV2 and J usage is TRBJ1-5, with a possible D match to TRBD1 (6 bases). The V gene's germline CDR1 is SNHLY and CDR2 FYNNEI. V was pared by 3 bases and J by 7 bases, with 19 bases between. This CDR3 comprises 16 residues. CDR3 sequence: CASSDNPNRVKQPQHF. DNA of the CDR3: TGTGCCAGCAGTGACAATCCGAACAGGGTAAAACAGCCCCAGCATTTT.

This rearrangement joins TRBV6-5 to TRBJ2-5; a weak D match, TRBD1 (6 bases). Germline V gene lookup returns CDR1 MNHEY and CDR2 SVGAGI. This CDR3 region has 13 residues. Trimming shortened V by 2 bases and J by 4 bases, and 8 bases separated the two germline ends. Here the CDR3 DNA reads TGTGCCAGCAGTTACAAAGGGGGAGAGACCCAGTACTTC. Protein product: CASSYKGGETQYF.

The chain joins TRBV19 to TRBJ1-5, with 9 bases fitting TRBD1. The germline CDR1 and CDR2 sequences are LNHDA and SQIVND (reference sequence). After removal of 8 bases from V and 0 bases from J, the junction contained 2 bases not matched to a gene. The length of the CDR3 is 14 residues. CDR3 region: CASGQGNSNQPQHF. The DNA of the CDR3 is TGTGCCAGTGGACAGGGGAATAGCAATCAGCCCCAGCATTTT.

The chain carries TRBV19 and TRBJ2-7; D may be TRBD2 (5 bases). V lost 1 base to trimming and J lost 2 bases, with 9 bases between them. Per the germline V gene, CDR1 is LNHDA and CDR2 is SQIVND (reference sequence). This CDR3 comprises 14 residues. The chain's CDR3 is CASSIAGEPYEQYF. Here the CDR3 DNA reads TGTGCCAGTAGTATAGCCGGGGAACCCTACGAGCAGTACTTC.

V usage is TRBV6-1 and J usage is TRBJ2-1, with a weak D call TRBD1 (5 bases). Germline CDR1 and CDR2: MNHNS and SASEGT. Trimming removed 4 bases from V and 0 bases from J, with 13 bases in between. This CDR3 region has 16 residues. The CDR3 reads CASSASGLSSYNEQFF. The CDR3 DNA reads TGTGCCAGCAGTGCGTCAGGGTTAAGCTCCTACAATGAGCAGTTCTTC.

The chain recombines TRBV5-1 with TRBJ1-4; the D is unclear. The V gene's germline CDR1 is SGHRS and CDR2 YFSETQ. With 4 bases removed from V and 8 bases from J, the gap between germline ends came to 15 bases. The CDR3 runs to 14 residues. CDR3 DNA sequence: TGCGCCAGCAGCGGCGGGGTTTTGGACGAAAAACTGTTTTTT. Protein product: CASSGGVLDEKLFF.

CDR3: CASRGLKGNTIYF. The CDR3 DNA follows: TGTGCCAGCAGGGGCTTGAAGGGAAACACCATATATTTT. This chain joins TRBV27 and TRBJ1-3, with D hard to call. Per germline, CDR1 MNHEY and CDR2 SMNVEV (reference sequence). The CDR3 is 13 amino acids. V gave up 6 bases and J gave up 4 bases, with 10 bases separating them.

The chain recombines TRBV10-3 with TRBJ2-2, with 7 nucleotides matching TRBD2. This CDR3 has 16 residues. Germline V lookup: CDR1 ENHRY, CDR2 SYGVKD. Unmatched junction bases numbered 10, after V lost 5 bases and J lost 4 bases. This CDR3 is CAISKFAGELTGELFF. The CDR3 DNA reads as TGTGCCATCAGTAAGTTCGCGGGGGAACTCACCGGGGAGCTGTTTTTT.

The chain carries TRBV18 and TRBJ1-4; D unresolved. CDR1 and CDR2 (germline): KGHSH, LQKENI. V lost 2 bases, J lost 0 bases, and 16 bases lay in between. The CDR3 is 18 residues long. The chain's CDR3 is CASSPFTKSTATNEKLFF. The CDR3 DNA is TGTGCCAGCTCACCATTTACTAAGAGTACTGCAACTAATGAAAAACTGTTTTTT.

The rearrangement uses TRBV5-1 and TRBJ1-5; D possibly corresponds to TRBD1 (6 bases). This CDR3 region has 15 residues. Trimming removed 0 bases from V and 4 bases from J, with 11 bases in between. CDR1 SGHRS and CDR2 YFSETQ come from the germline V gene. The CDR3 region is CASSLGSTGNQPQHF. CDR3 DNA: TGCGCCAGCAGCTTGGGGTCGACAGGTAATCAGCCCCAGCATTTT.

This clone was picked up one time. The chain is built from TRBV20-1 and TRBJ2-2, with D uncertain. The V and J ends lost 6 bases and 1 base respectively, with 3 bases between them. This CDR3 has 11 amino acids. Germline values: CDR1 DFQATT, CDR2 SNEGSKA (reference sequence). DNA for the CDR3: TGCAGTGCCGGGAACACCGGGGAGCTGTTTTTT. It yields the protein CSAGNTGELFF.

The gene calls are TRBV14 and TRBJ1-4; 7 bases match TRBD1. Germline V CDR1 and CDR2: SGHDN, FVKESK. Losses at the gene ends were 1 base for V and 8 bases for J; bases not matched to a gene: 7. This CDR3 region has 15 residues. DNA for the CDR3: TGTGCCAGCAGCCAAGTTCGGAGGGGGCACGAAAAACTGTTTTTT. This translates into CASSQVRRGHEKLFF.

This chain links TRBV5-4 with TRBJ2-5; 13 bases line up with TRBD2. Trimming removed 4 bases from V and 3 bases from J; junction bases left unmatched: 6. This CDR3 contains 16 residues. In germline, CDR1 is SGHNT, CDR2 YYREEE (reference sequence). The CDR3 spells CASSRGLAGVEETQYF. Written as DNA, the CDR3 is TGTGCCAGCAGCCGCGGACTAGCGGGGGTCGAAGAGACCCAGTACTTC.

This clone was observed a handful of times. This rearrangement joins TRBV5-1 to TRBJ2-5; 7 nucleotides agree with TRBD2. There are 15 residues in the CDR3. Per the germline V gene, CDR1 is SGHRS and CDR2 is YFSETQ. With 1 base clipped from V and 0 bases from J, the junction kept 3 bases outside the gene matches. The CDR3 nucleotides are TGCGCCAGCAGCTTGTACGGGAGGTACCAAGAGACCCAGTACTTC. This sequence encodes CASSLYGRYQETQYF.

This clone is a singleton in its sample. V and J are TRBV5-4 and TRBJ2-4; 9 bases line up with TRBD2. This CDR3 has 19 amino acids. The ends lost 5 bases at V and 0 bases at J; junction bases unmatched: 15. The germline V gene encodes CDR1 SGHNT and CDR2 YYREEE (reference sequence). CDR3 nucleotides: TGTGCCAGCAGTGGCAGGGCGGGGGGGCCAGGGGTAGCCAAAAACATTCAGTACTTC. This gives the protein CASSGRAGGPGVAKNIQYF.

This clone was seen only once. This chain uses TRBV5-4 with TRBJ2-3; D remains ambiguous. Trimming shortened V by 1 base and J by 2 bases, and 8 bases separated the two germline ends. CDR3 length: 14 residues. Per germline, CDR1 SGHNT and CDR2 YYREEE (reference sequence). CDR3 nucleotide sequence: TGTGCCAGCAGCTTGTCAATTCACACAGATACGCAGTATTTT. Protein product: CASSLSIHTDTQYF.

The V call is TRBV27, the J call TRBJ1-5; D is ambiguous. Per germline, CDR1 MNHEY and CDR2 SMNVEV (reference sequence). This CDR3 has 15 amino acids. The V gene lost 5 bases and the J gene lost 6 bases, with 17 bases spanning the gap. DNA of the CDR3: TGTGCCAGCAGTCAGGCCGCTCGTGGGCTTCAGCCCCAGCATTTT. Its protein product is CASSQAARGLQPQHF.

Only one count was recorded for this clone. The chain combines TRBV14 with TRBJ1-2; D gene unclear. Germline V lookup: CDR1 SGHDN, CDR2 FVKESK. Trimming shortened V by 3 bases and J by 5 bases, and 13 bases separated the two germline ends. This CDR3 has 14 residues. The CDR3 region is CASSQDYLGYGYTF. CDR3 coding DNA: TGTGCCAGCAGCCAGGACTACCTCGGGTATGGCTACACCTTC.